This T cell receptor (beta chain) was sequenced in a study of immune characteristics of hereditary and idiopathic chronic pancreatitis. V shed 4 bases, J shed 2 bases, and the junction held 7 bases outside the gene matches. The germline CDR1 and CDR2 sequences are SQVTM and ANQGSEA. The CDR3 loop spans 15 amino acids. Sequencing was performed with immunoSEQ multiplex PCR; in TCRdb, only in-frame clones are kept and a portion is missing. The sample has about 6,000 clones, 73% seen once. Patients having total pancreatectomy with islet autotransplantation provided the chronic pancreatitis pancreas tissue.

Sequenced: pancreas tissue with hereditary chronic pancreatitis. This sequence originates from a human donor with chronic pancreatitis. The chain is built from TRBV29-1 and TRBJ2-3, with 9 bases aligning to TRBD2. Here the CDR3 reads CSVGFLAGLTDTQYF. The CDR3 nucleotides read TGCAGCGTTGGGTTCCTAGCGGGGCTCACAGATACGCAGTATTTT.